The 27 T cell receptor beta chains listed next were all sequenced from one sample in a study of cytomegalovirus exposure and HLA in healthy donors. Amplification used 60 Vbeta primers and 13 Jbeta primers. TCRdb's copy holds only in-frame clones and misses some; the assay was immunoSEQ multiplex PCR. Among about 38,000 clones listed, roughly 88% were seen once. Sequenced: PBMCs. The receptor source for this set is a woman in her 40s in good health and CMV-seropositive.

The table lists this clone with a few counts. This chain joins TRBV6-5 and TRBJ2-7; the D gene is possibly TRBD1 (5 bases). CDR3 length: 15 amino acids. The V gene's germline CDR1 is MNHEY and CDR2 SVGAGI. Trimming stripped 6 bases from V and 6 bases from J, with 21 bases between. The CDR3 nucleotides are TGTGCCAGCAGACCCACAGGCAGCCTTTTGGGCGAGCAGTACTTC. The encoded protein is CASRPTGSLLGEQYF.

The chain employs TRBV10-3 and TRBJ1-4; D is uncertain. The CDR3 has 16 residues. V shed 0 bases and J shed 3 bases, with 11 bases lying between them. The germline CDR1 and CDR2 sequences are ENHRY and SYGVKD. The CDR3 sequence is CAISESGRPANEKLFF. CDR3 nucleotide sequence: TGTGCCATCAGTGAGTCTGGCCGCCCCGCTAATGAAAAACTGTTTTTT.

The J gene is TRBJ2-1, the V gene TRBV6-6; TRBD2 might be the D (6 bases). The CDR3 contains 14 residues. Per the germline V gene, CDR1 is MNHNY and CDR2 is SVGAGI (reference sequence). Trimming shortened V by 2 bases and J by 8 bases, and 13 bases separated the two germline ends. CDR3 coding DNA: TGTGCCAGCAGTTACGCCTACGGGGGACATGAGCAGTTCTTC. Translation: CASSYAYGGHEQFF.

To note about this clone: The junction does not match germline at one end; this may be a read error. The V call is TRBV19, the J call TRBJ1-4; 7 bases are a match to TRBD1. The CDR3 consists of 14 residues. Germline CDR1 and CDR2: LNHDA and SQIVND (reference sequence). The CDR3, as DNA: TGTACCAGTAGTATGGCAGGGGGAGATGAAAAACTGTTTTTT. This gives the protein CTSSMAGGDEKLFF.

J is TRBJ1-1 and V is TRBV27; D is undetermined. The length of the CDR3 is 14 residues. Trimming stripped 2 bases from V and 1 base from J, with 8 bases between. Germline values: CDR1 MNHEY, CDR2 SMNVEV (reference sequence). CDR3 in DNA: TGTGCCAGCAGTTTAGGTCACACGAACACTGAAGCTTTCTTT. Its protein is CASSLGHTNTEAFF.

The gene calls are TRBV7-2 and TRBJ2-7; D is unresolved. The V end was cut by 0 bases, the J end by 6 bases, with 12 bases between. The length of the CDR3 is 14 residues. In germline, CDR1 is SGHTA, CDR2 FQGNSA. CDR3 sequence (DNA): TGTGCCAGCAGCTTAGCGCAGGCACTTTGCGAGCAGTACTTC. Residues: CASSLAQALCEQYF.

The gene calls are TRBV6-5 and TRBJ2-5, with 9 bases aligning to TRBD1. Germline CDR1 MNHEY, CDR2 SVGAGI. CDR3 size: 16 residues. V lost 2 bases, J lost 2 bases, and 6 bases stayed unmatched. As DNA, the CDR3 is TGTGCCAGCAGTTACGGACAGGGGCCCTGGCAAGAGACCCAGTACTTC. Encoded protein: CASSYGQGPWQETQYF.

The V and J genes are TRBV28 and TRBJ2-5; D is unclear. The CDR3 has 15 amino acids. Germline V gene lookup returns CDR1 MDHEN and CDR2 SYDVKM. V was trimmed by 2 bases and J by 1 base, leaving 11 bases between them. The CDR3 reads CASSLSSVTQETQYF. The CDR3 DNA follows: TGTGCCAGCAGTTTAAGTTCAGTTACCCAAGAGACCCAGTACTTC.

The rearrangement links TRBV7-2 to TRBJ2-4, with TRBD1 matching over 9 bases. The V gene's germline CDR1 is SGHTA and CDR2 FQGNSA. The CDR3 runs to 15 residues. The V and J ends lost 4 bases and 7 bases, in that order; junction bases with no gene match: 8. The CDR3 loop is CASSSTDRGRNIQYF. The CDR3 DNA follows: TGTGCCAGCAGCTCCACGGACAGGGGTCGGAACATTCAGTACTTC.

The genes are TRBV5-8 and TRBJ2-1; 11 bases match TRBD2. This CDR3 has 15 residues. Germline assignment: CDR1 SGHTS and CDR2 YDEGEE. Unmatched junction bases numbered 1, after V lost 2 bases and J lost 3 bases. The CDR3 DNA reads TGTGCCAGCAGCTTAACTAGCGGGGGCTACAATGAGCAGTTCTTC. It encodes CASSLTSGGYNEQFF.

The chain employs TRBV5-1 and TRBJ2-1, with 8 bases matching TRBD2. Trimming took 4 bases from V and 2 from J; bases not matched to a gene: 5. Looked up from germline, CDR1 is SGHRS and CDR2 is YFSETQ. The CDR3 extends over 15 amino acids. The chain's CDR3 is CASSDVAGTYNEQFF. The CDR3 DNA reads as TGCGCCAGCAGCGACGTAGCGGGGACCTACAATGAGCAGTTCTTC.

The chain links TRBV16 to TRBJ1-1; D gene ambiguous. The CDR3 loop spans 16 amino acids. Germline V lookup: CDR1 KGHSY, CDR2 FQNENV. The ends were cut back, 2 bases at V and 0 bases at J, with 13 bases in the middle. In DNA form, the CDR3 reads TGTGCCAGCAGCCAAGATTCCCGGAGATTGAACACTGAAGCTTTCTTT. Translating it yields CASSQDSRRLNTEAFF.

V is TRBV6-6 and J is TRBJ2-3, with D hard to call. Germline CDR1 reads MNHNY; CDR2 reads SVGAGI (reference sequence). This CDR3 has 11 amino acids. V was shortened by 6 bases and J by 4 bases, with 5 bases between the two germline ends. The CDR3 sequence: CASSLSDTQYF. Here the CDR3 DNA reads TGTGCCAGCAGCCTATCAGATACGCAGTATTTT.

The gene calls are TRBV7-2 and TRBJ1-2, with TRBD1 matching over 8 bases. The CDR3 is made up of 13 amino acids. Trimming took 5 bases from V and 14 from J; bases not matched to a gene: 13. Germline CDR1 and CDR2: SGHTA and FQGNSA. CDR3 nucleotide sequence: TGTGCCAGCAGCCCTGATAGCCGGACAGGGAGGACCTTC. Amino acids: CASSPDSRTGRTF. Supplemented by reference TRBV7-2 and TRBJ1-2, the full variable domain reads GAGVSQSPSNKVTEKGKDVELRCDPISGHTALYWYRQSLGQGLEFLIYFQGNSAPDKSGLPSDRFSAERTGGSVSTLTIQRTQQEDSAVYLCASSPDSRTGRTFGSGTRLTVV.

This chain connects TRBV6-5 to TRBJ1-1; no clear D. Germline-derived CDR1 and CDR2 are MNHEY and SVGAGI. The CDR3 is made up of 13 amino acids. V lost 2 bases to trimming and J lost 1 base, with 5 bases between them. This chain's CDR3 is CASSYGGNTEAFF. CDR3 DNA: TGTGCCAGCAGTTACGGAGGGAACACTGAAGCTTTCTTT.

The chain recombines TRBV9 with TRBJ2-7; 8 bases map to TRBD2. The CDR3 is 16 amino acids. The J segment lost 2 bases and the V segment lost 1 base, leaving 8 bases of the junction unmatched. CDR1 and CDR2 (germline): SGDLS, YYNGEE. The CDR3 DNA follows: TGTGCCAGCAGCGTACAGGGTAGCGGGGCAGCCTACGAGCAGTACTTC. As protein: CASSVQGSGAAYEQYF.

The genes are TRBV11-1 and TRBJ2-5; 10 nucleotides match TRBD2. The junction had 7 bases not matched to a gene; V was cut back by 5 bases and J by 4 bases. This CDR3 comprises 15 residues. CDR1 and CDR2 (germline): SGHAT, FQDESV (reference sequence). CDR3 protein: CASSTRTSGGETQYF. The DNA of the CDR3 is TGTGCCAGCAGCACCCGGACTAGCGGCGGAGAGACCCAGTACTTC.

The chain couples TRBV6-6 to TRBJ2-5; D is unclear. Germline CDR1 and CDR2: MNHNY and SVGAGI (reference sequence). The CDR3 runs to 13 residues. The V end was cut by 5 bases, the J end by 1 base, with 8 bases between. CDR3 sequence reads: CASSPRAQETQYF. Written as DNA, the CDR3 is TGTGCCAGCAGTCCCCGAGCCCAAGAGACCCAGTACTTC.

The chain links TRBV9 to TRBJ2-3, with D possibly being TRBD1 (6 bases). The CDR3 totals 14 residues. Germline CDR1 SGDLS, CDR2 YYNGEE. The V gene lost 3 bases and the J gene lost 4 bases, with 12 bases spanning the gap. As DNA, the CDR3 is TGTGCCAGCAGCGCCCTACAGGGCCCAGATACGCAGTATTTT. This gives the protein CASSALQGPDTQYF. The full variable domain, completed using reference TRBV9 and TRBJ2-3, is DSGVTQTPKHLITATGQRVTLRCSPRSGDLSVYWYQQSLDQGLQFLIQYYNGEERAKGNILERFSAQQFPDLHSELNLSSLELGDSALYFCASSALQGPDTQYFGPGTRLTVL.

V and J are TRBV6-4 and TRBJ2-3; TRBD2 agrees at 10 bases. Germline-derived CDR1 and CDR2 are MRHNA and SNTAGT. With 8 bases clipped from V and 8 bases from J, the junction kept 16 bases outside the gene matches. The CDR3 contains 16 residues. The CDR3 bases are TGTGCCAGCCCGTGGAGCGGGGGGGCCGTCGGGTGTACGCAGTATTTT. It encodes CASPWSGGAVGCTQYF.

V is TRBV6-1 and J is TRBJ2-7; D is perhaps TRBD2 (5 bases). Germline V gene lookup returns CDR1 MNHNS and CDR2 SASEGT. CDR3 length: 13 amino acids. V lost 6 bases to trimming and J lost 6 bases, with 15 bases between them. CDR3 in DNA: TGTGCCAGCAGCCCCGCCCCTAGCCTCGAGCAGTACTTC. It encodes CASSPAPSLEQYF.

This clone was found a few times. V gene TRBV11-3 combines with J gene TRBJ1-2; D gene unclear. The CDR3 consists of 16 residues. In germline, CDR1 is SGHNT, CDR2 YENEEA. Trimming left V 2 bases short and J 2 bases short, with 15 bases between. The CDR3 DNA is TGTGCCAGCAGCTTAATCCCCCCCCGGGTAAACTATGGCTACACCTTC. Translating gives CASSLIPPRVNYGYTF.

V usage is TRBV10-3 and J usage is TRBJ1-6, with 9 nucleotides matching TRBD1. Germline trimming cut 3 bases from V and 9 bases from J; bases unmatched to any gene: 9. CDR1 and CDR2 (germline): ENHRY, SYGVKD. This CDR3 is 16 amino acids long. The CDR3: CAISDRPGQGLSPLHF. CDR3 nucleotide sequence: TGTGCCATCAGTGATCGCCCGGGACAGGGCCTTTCACCCCTCCACTTT.

V is TRBV7-2 and J is TRBJ2-5; 8 bases map to TRBD2. The V gene's germline CDR1 is SGHTA and CDR2 FQGNSA. The CDR3 is 15 residues long. V was pared by 5 bases and J by 3 bases, with 8 bases of the junction left unmatched. CDR3 protein: CASSRREGFKETQYF. DNA for the CDR3: TGTGCCAGCAGCCGCCGGGAGGGATTCAAAGAGACCCAGTACTTC.

This chain links TRBV7-9 with TRBJ2-5, with D unresolved. The closer fit of TRBJ2-7 to the DNA end suggests the J call may be wrong. This CDR3 spans 12 amino acids. Germline V CDR1 and CDR2: SEHNR, FQNEAQ (reference sequence). The CDR3 DNA follows: TGTGCCAGCACCCTACTCGAGTACGAGCAGTACTTC. Translating gives CASTLLEYEQYF.

The V and J genes are TRBV7-3 and TRBJ2-3; 9 nucleotides line up with TRBD2. The length of the CDR3 is 12 residues. The germline V gene has CDR1 SGHTA and CDR2 FQGTGA. V was clipped by 2 bases and J by 14 bases; unmatched bases: 5. CDR3 in DNA: TGTGCCAGCAGCTTAGGGACTAGCAATCGGTATTTT. The encoded protein is CASSLGTSNRYF.

Comment on this clone: The junction departs from germline at one end; a sequencing error may be responsible. This rearrangement joins TRBV7-9 to TRBJ2-1, with D possibly being TRBD2 (5 bases). Germline V lookup: CDR1 SEHNR, CDR2 FQNEAQ (reference sequence). CDR3 length: 15 residues. The CDR3 is CSSSSRGSVLNEQFF. The CDR3, as DNA: TGTTCCAGCAGCTCTCGAGGGTCCGTGCTTAATGAGCAGTTCTTC.